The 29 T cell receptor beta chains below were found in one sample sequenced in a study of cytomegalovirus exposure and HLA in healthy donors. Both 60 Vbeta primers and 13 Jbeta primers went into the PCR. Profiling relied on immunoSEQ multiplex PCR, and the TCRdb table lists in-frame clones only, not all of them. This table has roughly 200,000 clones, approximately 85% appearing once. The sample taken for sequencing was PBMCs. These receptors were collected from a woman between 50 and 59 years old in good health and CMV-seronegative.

The CDR3 DNA follows: TGTGCCAGCAGCCTCAGCCCGGGGATAGCGGGAGAAGAGACCCAGTACTTC. It translates to CASSLSPGIAGEETQYF. This chain connects TRBV7-2 to TRBJ2-5; TRBD2 matches at 9 bases. The length of the CDR3 is 17 residues. Per the germline V gene, CDR1 is SGHTA and CDR2 is FQGNSA. Trimming removed 5 bases from V and 3 bases from J; junction bases left unmatched: 13. Full variable domain (missing parts from reference TRBV7-2 and TRBJ2-5): GAGVSQSPSNKVTEKGKDVELRCDPISGHTALYWYRQSLGQGLEFLIYFQGNSAPDKSGLPSDRFSAERTGGSVSTLTIQRTQQEDSAVYLCASSLSPGIAGEETQYFGPGTRLLVL.

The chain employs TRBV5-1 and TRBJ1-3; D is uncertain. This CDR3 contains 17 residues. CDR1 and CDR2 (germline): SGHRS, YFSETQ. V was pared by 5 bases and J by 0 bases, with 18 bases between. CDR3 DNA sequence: TGCGCCAGCAGTCCCCTAGTTGGACTTCTCTCTGGAAACACCATATATTTT. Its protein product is CASSPLVGLLSGNTIYF.

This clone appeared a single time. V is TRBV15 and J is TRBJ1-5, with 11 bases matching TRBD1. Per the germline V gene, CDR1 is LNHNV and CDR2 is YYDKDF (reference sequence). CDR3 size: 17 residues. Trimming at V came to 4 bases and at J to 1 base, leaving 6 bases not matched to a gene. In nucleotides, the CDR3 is TGTGCCACCAGCACCCGGACAGGGGGCTTGAGCAATCAGCCCCAGCATTTT. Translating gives CATSTRTGGLSNQPQHF.

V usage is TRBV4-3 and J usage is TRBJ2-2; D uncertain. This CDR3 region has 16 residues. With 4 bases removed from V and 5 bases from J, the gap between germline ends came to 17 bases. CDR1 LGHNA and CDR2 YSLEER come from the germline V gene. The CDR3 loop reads CASSPEVLGLTGELFF. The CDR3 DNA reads TGCGCCAGCAGCCCAGAAGTCCTAGGCCTAACCGGGGAGCTGTTTTTT.

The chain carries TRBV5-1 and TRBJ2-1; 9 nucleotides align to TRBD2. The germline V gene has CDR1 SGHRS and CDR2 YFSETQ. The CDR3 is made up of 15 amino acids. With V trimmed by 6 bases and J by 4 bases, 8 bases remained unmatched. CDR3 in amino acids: CASTPTSGPYNEQFF. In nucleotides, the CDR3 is TGCGCCAGCACCCCTACTAGCGGGCCATACAATGAGCAGTTCTTC.

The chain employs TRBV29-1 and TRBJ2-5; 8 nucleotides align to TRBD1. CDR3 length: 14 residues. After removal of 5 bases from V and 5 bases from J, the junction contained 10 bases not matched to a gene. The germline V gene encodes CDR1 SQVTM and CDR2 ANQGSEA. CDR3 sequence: CSVWTGLISETQYF. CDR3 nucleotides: TGCAGCGTTTGGACAGGGCTAATTTCGGAGACCCAGTACTTC.

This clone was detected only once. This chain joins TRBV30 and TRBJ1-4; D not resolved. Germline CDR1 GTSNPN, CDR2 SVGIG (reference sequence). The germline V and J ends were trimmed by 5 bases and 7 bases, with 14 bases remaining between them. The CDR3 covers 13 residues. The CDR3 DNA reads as TGTGCCTGGGAGCGGCGGATGGGTGAAAAACTGTTTTTT. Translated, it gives CAWERRMGEKLFF. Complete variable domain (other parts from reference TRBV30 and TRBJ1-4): SQTIHQWPATLVQPVGSPLSLECTVEGTSNPNLYWYRQAAGRGLQLLFYSVGIGQISSEVPQNLSASRPQDRQFILSSKKLLLSDSGFYLCAWERRMGEKLFFGSGTQLSVL.

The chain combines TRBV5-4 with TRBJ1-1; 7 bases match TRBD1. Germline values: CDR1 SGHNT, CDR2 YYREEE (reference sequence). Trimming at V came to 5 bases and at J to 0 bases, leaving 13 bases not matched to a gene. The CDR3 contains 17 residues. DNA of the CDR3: TGTGCCAGCAGTCAACTCCACACAGGGGCCCTGAACACTGAAGCTTTCTTT. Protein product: CASSQLHTGALNTEAFF. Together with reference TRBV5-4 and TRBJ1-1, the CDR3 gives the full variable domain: ETGVTQSPTHLIKTRGQQVTLRCSSQSGHNTVSWYQQALGQGPQFIFQYYREEENGRGNFPPRFSGLQFPNYSSELNVNALELDDSALYLCASSQLHTGALNTEAFFGQGTRLTVV.

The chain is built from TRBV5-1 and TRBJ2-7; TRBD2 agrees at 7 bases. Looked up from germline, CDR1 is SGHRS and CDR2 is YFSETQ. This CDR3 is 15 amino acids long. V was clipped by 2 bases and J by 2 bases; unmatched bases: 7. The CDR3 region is CASSFVAGEPYEQYF. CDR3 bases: TGCGCCAGCAGCTTTGTGGCGGGAGAGCCCTACGAGCAGTACTTC. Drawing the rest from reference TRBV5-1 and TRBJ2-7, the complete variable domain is KAGVTQTPRYLIKTRGQQVTLSCSPISGHRSVSWYQQTPGQGLQFLFEYFSETQRNKGNFPGRFSGRQFSNSRSEMNVSTLELGDSALYLCASSFVAGEPYEQYFGPGTRLTVT.

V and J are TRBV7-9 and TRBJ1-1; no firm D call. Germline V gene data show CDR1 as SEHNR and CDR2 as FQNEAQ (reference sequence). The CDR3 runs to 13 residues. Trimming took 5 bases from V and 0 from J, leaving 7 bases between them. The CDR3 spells CASSREMNTEAFF. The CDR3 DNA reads TGTGCCAGCAGCCGAGAGATGAACACTGAAGCTTTCTTT. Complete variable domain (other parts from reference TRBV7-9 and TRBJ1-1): DTGVSQNPRHKITKRGQNVTFRCDPISEHNRLYWYRQTLGQGPEFLTYFQNEAQLEKSRLLSDRFSAERPKGSFSTLEIQRTEQGDSAMYLCASSREMNTEAFFGQGTRLTVV.

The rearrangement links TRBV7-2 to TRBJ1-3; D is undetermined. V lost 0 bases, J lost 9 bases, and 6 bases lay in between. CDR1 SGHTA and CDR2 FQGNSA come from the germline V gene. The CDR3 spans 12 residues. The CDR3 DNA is TGTGCCAGCAGCTTAGCCAGAGGCACCATATATTTT. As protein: CASSLARGTIYF. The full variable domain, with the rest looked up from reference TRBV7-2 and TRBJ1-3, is GAGVSQSPSNKVTEKGKDVELRCDPISGHTALYWYRQSLGQGLEFLIYFQGNSAPDKSGLPSDRFSAERTGGSVSTLTIQRTQQEDSAVYLCASSLARGTIYFGEGSWLTVV.

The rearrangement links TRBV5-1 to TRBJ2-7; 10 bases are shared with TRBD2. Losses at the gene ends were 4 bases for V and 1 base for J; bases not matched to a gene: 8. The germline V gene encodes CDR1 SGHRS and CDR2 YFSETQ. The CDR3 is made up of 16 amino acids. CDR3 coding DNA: TGCGCCAGCAGCCTGATGGTAGCGGGAGGTTCCTACGAGCAGTACTTC. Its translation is CASSLMVAGGSYEQYF.

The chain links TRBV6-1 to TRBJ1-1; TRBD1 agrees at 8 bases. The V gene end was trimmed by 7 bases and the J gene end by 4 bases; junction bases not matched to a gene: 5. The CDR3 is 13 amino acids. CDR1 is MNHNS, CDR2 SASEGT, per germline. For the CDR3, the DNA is TGTGCCAGCAATGACAGGGGCATCACTGAAGCTTTCTTT. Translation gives CASNDRGITEAFF.

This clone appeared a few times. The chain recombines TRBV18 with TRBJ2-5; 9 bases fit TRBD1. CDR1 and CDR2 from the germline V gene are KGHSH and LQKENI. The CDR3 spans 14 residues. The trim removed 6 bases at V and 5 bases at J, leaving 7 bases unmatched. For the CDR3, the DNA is TGTGCCAGCTCGAGGGACAGGGACTCGGAGACCCAGTACTTC. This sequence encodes CASSRDRDSETQYF.

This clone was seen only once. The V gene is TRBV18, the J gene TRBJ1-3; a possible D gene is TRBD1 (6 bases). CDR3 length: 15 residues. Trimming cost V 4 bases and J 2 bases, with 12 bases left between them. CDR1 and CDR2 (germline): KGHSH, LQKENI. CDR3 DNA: TGTGCCAGCTCACTCTTTCAGGGGACTGGAAACACCATATATTTT. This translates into CASSLFQGTGNTIYF.

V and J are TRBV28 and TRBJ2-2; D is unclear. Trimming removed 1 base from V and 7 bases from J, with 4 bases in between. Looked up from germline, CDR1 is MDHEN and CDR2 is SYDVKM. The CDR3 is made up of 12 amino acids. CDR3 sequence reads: CASSLSGGELFF. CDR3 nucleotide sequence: TGTGCCAGCAGTTTATCGGGCGGGGAGCTGTTTTTT. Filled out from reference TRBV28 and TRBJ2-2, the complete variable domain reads DVKVTQSSRYLVKRTGEKVFLECVQDMDHENMFWYRQDPGLGLRLIYFSYDVKMKEKGDIPEGYSVSREKKERFSLILESASTNQTSMYLCASSLSGGELFFGEGSRLTVL.

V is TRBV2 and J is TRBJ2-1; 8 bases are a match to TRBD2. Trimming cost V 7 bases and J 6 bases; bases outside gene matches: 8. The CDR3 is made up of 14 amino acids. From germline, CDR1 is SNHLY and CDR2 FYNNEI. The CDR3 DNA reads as TGTGCCAGCACCGAACACGGGACTAGCAATGAGCAGTTCTTC. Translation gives CASTEHGTSNEQFF.

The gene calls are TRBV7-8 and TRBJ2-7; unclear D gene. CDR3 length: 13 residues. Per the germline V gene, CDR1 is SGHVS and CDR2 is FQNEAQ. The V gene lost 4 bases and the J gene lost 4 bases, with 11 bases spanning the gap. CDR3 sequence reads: CASSSGSVYEQYF. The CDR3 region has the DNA TGTGCCAGCAGCTCCGGGTCCGTTTACGAGCAGTACTTC.

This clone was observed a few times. DNA of the CDR3: TGTGCCAGCAGCTCAGCGCGGGGATTGGAGACCCAGTACTTC. Protein sequence: CASSSARGLETQYF. This sequence joins TRBV7-9 and TRBJ2-5, with D tentatively TRBD2 (6 bases). This CDR3 region has 14 residues. Trimming removed 4 bases at V and 5 bases at J, with 14 bases between. Germline assignment: CDR1 SEHNR and CDR2 FQNEAQ (reference sequence).

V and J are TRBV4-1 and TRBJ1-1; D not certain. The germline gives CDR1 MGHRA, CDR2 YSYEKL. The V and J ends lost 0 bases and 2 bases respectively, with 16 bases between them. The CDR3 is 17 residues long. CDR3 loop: CASSQDGPGTLNTEAFF. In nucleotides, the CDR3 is TGCGCCAGCAGCCAAGATGGGCCGGGAACCCTAAACACTGAAGCTTTCTTT.

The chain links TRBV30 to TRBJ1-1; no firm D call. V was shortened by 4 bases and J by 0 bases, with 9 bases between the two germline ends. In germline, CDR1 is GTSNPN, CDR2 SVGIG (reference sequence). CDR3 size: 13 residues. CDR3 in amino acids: CAWTDFMNTEAFF. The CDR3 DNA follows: TGTGCCTGGACGGACTTCATGAACACTGAAGCTTTCTTT.

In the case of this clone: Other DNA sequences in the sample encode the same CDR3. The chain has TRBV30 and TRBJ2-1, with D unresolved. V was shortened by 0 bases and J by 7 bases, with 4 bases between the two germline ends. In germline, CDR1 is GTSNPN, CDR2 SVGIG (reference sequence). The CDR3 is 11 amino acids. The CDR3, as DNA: TGTGCCTGGAGTGTTTATAATGAGCAGTTCTTC. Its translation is CAWSVYNEQFF.

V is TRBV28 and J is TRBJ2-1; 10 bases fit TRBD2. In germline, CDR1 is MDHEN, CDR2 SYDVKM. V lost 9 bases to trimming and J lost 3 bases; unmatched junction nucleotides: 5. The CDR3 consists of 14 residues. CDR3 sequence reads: CASLAGGSYNEQFF. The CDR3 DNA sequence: TGTGCCAGTTTAGCGGGAGGAAGCTACAATGAGCAGTTCTTC.

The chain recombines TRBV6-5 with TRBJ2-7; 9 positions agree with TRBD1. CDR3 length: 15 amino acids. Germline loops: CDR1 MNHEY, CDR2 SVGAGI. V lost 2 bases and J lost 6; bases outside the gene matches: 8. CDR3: CASSYAFGTGSEQYF. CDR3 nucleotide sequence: TGTGCCAGCAGTTACGCCTTTGGGACAGGGAGCGAGCAGTACTTC.

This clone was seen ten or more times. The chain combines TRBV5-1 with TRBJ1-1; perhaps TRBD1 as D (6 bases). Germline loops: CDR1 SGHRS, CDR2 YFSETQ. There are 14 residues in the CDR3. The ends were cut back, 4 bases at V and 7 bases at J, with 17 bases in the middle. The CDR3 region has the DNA TGCGCCAGCAGCGTGGACAGTAGGGGAGGTGAAGCTTTCTTT. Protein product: CASSVDSRGGEAFF.

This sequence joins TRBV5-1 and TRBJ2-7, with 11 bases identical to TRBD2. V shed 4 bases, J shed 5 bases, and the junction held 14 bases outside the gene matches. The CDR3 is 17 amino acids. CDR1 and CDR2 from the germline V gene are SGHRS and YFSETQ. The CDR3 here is CASSLAPSSGGRDEQYF. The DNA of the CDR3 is TGCGCCAGCAGCCTAGCTCCATCTAGCGGGGGGCGGGACGAGCAGTACTTC.

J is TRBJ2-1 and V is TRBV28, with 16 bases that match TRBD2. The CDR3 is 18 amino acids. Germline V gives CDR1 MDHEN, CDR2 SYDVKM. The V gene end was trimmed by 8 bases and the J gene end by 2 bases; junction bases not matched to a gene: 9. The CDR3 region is CASGVPGTSGRAYNEQFF. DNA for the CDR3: TGTGCCAGCGGGGTCCCCGGGACTAGCGGGAGGGCCTACAATGAGCAGTTCTTC.

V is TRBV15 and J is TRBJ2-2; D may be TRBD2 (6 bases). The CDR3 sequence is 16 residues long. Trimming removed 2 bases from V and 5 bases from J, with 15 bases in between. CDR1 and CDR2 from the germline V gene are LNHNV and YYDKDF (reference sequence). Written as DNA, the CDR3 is TGTGCCACCAGCAGACGTTGGTGGGGGGAAACCGGGGAGCTGTTTTTT. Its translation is CATSRRWWGETGELFF.

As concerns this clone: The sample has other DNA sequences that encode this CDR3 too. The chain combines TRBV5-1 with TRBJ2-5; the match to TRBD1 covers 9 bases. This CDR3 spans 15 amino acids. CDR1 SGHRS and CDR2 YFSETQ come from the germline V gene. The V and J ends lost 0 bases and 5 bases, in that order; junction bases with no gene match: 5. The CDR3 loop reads CASSLGTGVRETQYF. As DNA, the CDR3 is TGCGCCAGCAGCTTGGGGACAGGGGTCAGGGAGACCCAGTACTTC.